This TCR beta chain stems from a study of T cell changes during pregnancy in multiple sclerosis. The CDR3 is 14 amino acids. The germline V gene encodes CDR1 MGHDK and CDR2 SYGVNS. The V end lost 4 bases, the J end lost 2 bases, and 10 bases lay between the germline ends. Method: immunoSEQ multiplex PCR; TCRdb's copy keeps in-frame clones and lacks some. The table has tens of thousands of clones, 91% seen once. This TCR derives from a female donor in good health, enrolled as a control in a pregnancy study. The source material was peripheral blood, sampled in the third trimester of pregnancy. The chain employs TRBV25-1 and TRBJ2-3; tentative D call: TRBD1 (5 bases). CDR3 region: CASSGAGSTDTQYF. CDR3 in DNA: TGTGCCAGCAGTGGGGCAGGGTCCACAGATACGCAGTATTTT.